This T cell receptor beta chain is from a study of T cells in Graves' hyperthyroidism and ophthalmopathy. Study-wide background: Once the initial diagnosis was made, peripheral blood was obtained before any treatment.

Ten or more counts support this clonotype. Researchers amplified the TCR beta CDR3 regions from RNA transcripts. The TCR CDR3 was amplified in a first-round RT-PCR using the HTBI primer set. MiXCR was run by TCRdb on the multiplex PCR reads, yielding one entry per CDR3 protein. The sample has fewer than 250,000 distinct CDR3 sequences; roughly 22% are singletons. Germline V CDR1 and CDR2: MDHEN, SYDVKM. The CDR3 is 14 residues long. Trimming removed 3 bases from V and 0 bases from J, with 8 bases in between. Specimen: blood. This rearrangement joins TRBV28 to TRBJ2-5; D might be TRBD1 (5 bases). This TCR came from a woman between 35 and 50 years old with Graves' ophthalmopathy. For the CDR3, the DNA is TGTGCCAGCAGTTTCTGGGGCGACCAAGAGACCCAGTACTTC. Residues: CASSFWGDQETQYF.